This is a list of T cell receptor beta chains from one sample in a study of T cell clonotyping in hematopoietic cell transplantation. The table came from immunoSEQ multiplex PCR; TCRdb's copy has only in-frame clones and leaves some out. The data show 75,000 to 95,000 clones, about 95% seen once. The input for sequencing was peripheral blood mononuclear cells, taken before stem cell transplant. These receptors were taken from a woman aged 45-65 years with acute myeloid leukemia. Some clones in this sample may be carry-over from other donors' samples. Each CDR3 is given with its conserved first and last residue. A D gene is named only where the DNA matches it firmly. Some rows have no size entry. The others give once, few or many, or a class for an expanded clone.

D gene: .; CDR3 length: 16; J gene: TRBJ1-6; clone size: .; V gene: TRBV9; CDR3 DNA: TGTGCCAGCAGCGTAGCTGAGGGCGCGGGGTATTCACCCCTCCACTTT; CDR3 protein: CASSVAEGAGYSPLHF
D gene: .; CDR3 length: 14; J gene: TRBJ2-7; clone size: .; V gene: TRBV6-1; CDR3 DNA: TGTGCCAGCAGTGAATGGGGCGGGTCATACGAGCAGTACTTC; CDR3 protein: CASSEWGGSYEQYF
D gene: .; CDR3 length: 14; J gene: TRBJ1-1; clone size: .; V gene: TRBV5-1; CDR3 DNA: TGCGCCAGCAGCTTGTGGGGGAGGAACACTGAAGCTTTCTTT; CDR3 protein: CASSLWGRNTEAFF
D gene: TRBD1; CDR3 length: 13; J gene: TRBJ2-7; clone size: .; V gene: TRBV6-5; CDR3 DNA: TGTGCCAGCAGACGCGGACAGGGTAACGAGCAGTACTTC; CDR3 protein: CASRRGQGNEQYF
D gene: TRBD2; CDR3 length: 15; J gene: TRBJ2-1; clone size: .; V gene: TRBV6-5; CDR3 DNA: TGTGCCAGCAGTGCTAGCGGGGGGGGATACAATGAGCAGTTCTTC; CDR3 protein: CASSASGGGYNEQFF
D gene: .; CDR3 length: 12; J gene: TRBJ1-2; clone size: .; V gene: TRBV25-1; CDR3 DNA: TGTGCCAGCCACTTGGGGGGAGATGGCTACACCTTC; CDR3 protein: CASHLGGDGYTF
D gene: .; CDR3 length: 14; J gene: TRBJ2-7; clone size: .; V gene: TRBV7-8; CDR3 DNA: TGTGCCAGCAGCTTCCGGGACGGATTATACGAGCAGTACTTC; CDR3 protein: CASSFRDGLYEQYF
D gene: TRBD2; CDR3 length: 13; J gene: TRBJ2-5; clone size: .; V gene: TRBV18; CDR3 DNA: TGTGCCAGCTCACCAACGCGGGAGGAGACCCAGTACTTC; CDR3 protein: CASSPTREETQYF
D gene: TRBD2; CDR3 length: 15; J gene: TRBJ2-7; clone size: .; V gene: TRBV4-2; CDR3 DNA: TGTGCCAGCAGCCAGACCGGGACTAGGCGCCACGAGCAGTACTTC; CDR3 protein: CASSQTGTRRHEQYF
D gene: .; CDR3 length: 16; J gene: TRBJ2-2; clone size: once; V gene: TRBV6-4; CDR3 DNA: TGTGCCAGCAGTGACGGTTTGGGTCGAGGGACCGGGGAGCTGTTTTTT; CDR3 protein: CASSDGLGRGTGELFF
D gene: TRBD1; CDR3 length: 15; J gene: TRBJ2-7; clone size: .; V gene: TRBV7-9; CDR3 DNA: TGTGCCAGCAGCCCGGGACAGGGGGCGCTTAGCGAGCAGTACTTC; CDR3 protein: CASSPGQGALSEQYF
D gene: .; CDR3 length: 13; J gene: TRBJ2-7; clone size: .; V gene: TRBV4-1; CDR3 DNA: TGCGCCAGCAGCCAACTAGGCCGGGGGGAGCAGTACTTC; CDR3 protein: CASSQLGRGEQYF
D gene: .; CDR3 length: 15; J gene: TRBJ1-1; clone size: .; V gene: TRBV5-1; CDR3 DNA: TGCGCCAGCAGCTTTACCACTCTGCGGAACACTGAAGCTTTCTTT; CDR3 protein: CASSFTTLRNTEAFF